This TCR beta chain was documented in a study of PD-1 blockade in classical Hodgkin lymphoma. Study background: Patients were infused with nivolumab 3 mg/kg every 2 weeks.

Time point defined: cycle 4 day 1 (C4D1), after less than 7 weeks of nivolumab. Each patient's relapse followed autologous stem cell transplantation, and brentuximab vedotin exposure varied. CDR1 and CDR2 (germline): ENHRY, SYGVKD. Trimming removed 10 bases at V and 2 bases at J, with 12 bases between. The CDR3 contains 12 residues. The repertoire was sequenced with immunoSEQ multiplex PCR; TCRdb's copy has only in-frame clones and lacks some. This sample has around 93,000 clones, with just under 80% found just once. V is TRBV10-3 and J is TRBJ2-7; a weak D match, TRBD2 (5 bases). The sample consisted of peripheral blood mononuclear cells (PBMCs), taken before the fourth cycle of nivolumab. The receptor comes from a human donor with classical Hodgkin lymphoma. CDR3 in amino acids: CATRGQTYEQYF. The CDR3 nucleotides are TGTGCCACCCGGGGTCAAACCTACGAGCAGTACTTC.